Sequencing of this TCR beta chain was carried out in a study of control samples from healthy donors and cancer patients. Sequencing used immunoSEQ multiplex PCR; TCRdb keeps in-frame clones, though not all of them. The profile shows under 200,000 clones, 93% of them singletons. This clonotype was obtained from an older woman in good health. Material: blood.

The CDR3 spells CASTRTEISTDTQYF. The CDR3 coding sequence is TGCGCCAGCACCAGGACCGAGATCTCAACAGATACGCAGTATTTT. J is TRBJ2-3 and V is TRBV5-1; D is undetermined. With 6 bases removed from V and 3 bases from J, the gap between germline ends came to 17 bases. The germline V gene encodes CDR1 SGHRS and CDR2 YFSETQ. CDR3 size: 15 residues. Full variable domain (remainder filled in from reference TRBV5-1 and TRBJ2-3): KAGVTQTPRYLIKTRGQQVTLSCSPISGHRSVSWYQQTPGQGLQFLFEYFSETQRNKGNFPGRFSGRQFSNSRSEMNVSTLELGDSALYLCASTRTEISTDTQYFGPGTRLTVL.